The 13 T cell receptor beta chains listed next were all sequenced from one sample in a study of T cell responses to AZD1222 COVID-19 vaccine. Clones were read by immunoSEQ multiplex PCR, and TCRdb kept only the in-frame ones, dropping some. The profile covers 100,000 to 150,000 clones, with 85% to 90% appearing a single time and around 7.7% taken by the ten largest. Sequencing was performed on peripheral blood, taken on day 0 of AZD1222 vaccination. These receptor sequences come from an adult in good health.

The genes are TRBV30 and TRBJ1-3; possible D gene TRBD1, 5 bases. Germline V gene sequence: CDR1 GTSNPN, CDR2 SVGIG (reference sequence). The CDR3 spans 12 residues. Between the trimmed V and J ends, which lost 2 bases and 14 bases, there was a span of 16 bases. The DNA of the CDR3 is TGTGCCTGGAGTCCTTCACGCGGGGGGGTATATTTT. This codes for CAWSPSRGGVYF.

The genes are TRBV5-6 and TRBJ1-5; D may be TRBD1 (5 bases). CDR1 is SGHDT, CDR2 YYEEEE, per germline. Trimming left V 3 bases short and J 0 bases short, with 10 bases between. CDR3 length: 15 residues. CDR3 in DNA: TGTGCCAGCAGCTCCCGCCAGGGTAGCAATCAGCCCCAGCATTTT. Translating it yields CASSSRQGSNQPQHF.

The chain couples TRBV12-3 or TRBV12-4 to TRBJ2-7; 8 bases align to TRBD2. This CDR3 spans 13 amino acids. The trim removed 5 bases at V and 9 bases at J, leaving 9 bases unmatched. DNA for the CDR3: TGTGCCAGCAGTCTGGGACTAGATTATGGGCAGTACTTC. It yields the protein CASSLGLDYGQYF.

The J gene is TRBJ1-2, the V gene TRBV28, with D unresolved. The CDR3 is 14 amino acids. Germline CDR1 and CDR2: MDHEN and SYDVKM. V was clipped by 3 bases and J by 8 bases, with 16 bases between them. The CDR3 spells CASSLGGSPGGYTF. In DNA form, the CDR3 reads TGTGCCAGCAGTTTGGGTGGCTCGCCGGGGGGCTACACCTTC.

This clone is a singleton in its sample. J is TRBJ2-3 and V is TRBV7-9, with 9 bases aligning to TRBD2. Per the germline V gene, CDR1 is SEHNR and CDR2 is FQNEAQ (reference sequence). V dropped 4 bases and J dropped 14; count of bases not matched to a gene: 13. The CDR3 contains 14 residues. The CDR3, as DNA: TGTGCCAGCAGCTCCCCCTTGGCGGGAGGGCACCCGTATTTT. This codes for CASSSPLAGGHPYF.

J is TRBJ2-7 and V is TRBV4-3, with 9 bases matching TRBD2. CDR3 length: 16 amino acids. CDR1 and CDR2 (germline): LGHNA, YSLEER. The junction had 3 bases not matched to a gene; V was cut back by 0 bases and J by 0 bases. The CDR3 reads CASSQDLAGYSYEQYF. Here the CDR3 DNA reads TGCGCCAGCAGCCAAGACCTAGCGGGATACTCCTACGAGCAGTACTTC.

V and J are TRBV5-1 and TRBJ2-5; 7 bases are shared with TRBD2. CDR3 length: 14 amino acids. The V gene end was trimmed by 4 bases and the J gene end by 2 bases; junction bases not matched to a gene: 5. Germline assignment: CDR1 SGHRS and CDR2 YFSETQ. The CDR3 bases are TGCGCCAGCAGCCCCGGGACTAATCAAGAGACCCAGTACTTC. Its translation: CASSPGTNQETQYF.

The chain employs TRBV28 and TRBJ1-6, with 9 bases identical to TRBD1. With V trimmed by 10 bases and J by 3 bases, 10 bases remained unmatched. The CDR3 runs to 16 residues. Germline V gives CDR1 MDHEN, CDR2 SYDVKM. CDR3 sequence reads: CATKGQGPIYNSPLHF. CDR3 coding DNA: TGTGCCACTAAGGGACAGGGCCCAATCTATAATTCACCCCTCCACTTT.

V usage is TRBV11-2 and J usage is TRBJ1-4; perhaps TRBD1 as D (5 bases). Looked up from germline, CDR1 is SGHAT and CDR2 is FQNNGV. The germline V and J ends were trimmed by 5 bases and 8 bases, with 18 bases remaining between them. The CDR3 runs 15 residues. The CDR3 nucleotides are TGTGCCAGCAGCCTATATGGGGGGGTTGGAGAAAAACTGTTTTTT. Protein product: CASSLYGGVGEKLFF.

This clone was seen a few times. The V call is TRBV27, the J call TRBJ1-4; TRBD1 matches 9 bases. CDR1 and CDR2 from the germline V gene are MNHEY and SMNVEV (reference sequence). CDR3 length equals 14 residues. Unmatched junction bases numbered 13, after V lost 6 bases and J lost 14 bases. CDR3 in amino acids: CASSRGTGPFMLFF. The CDR3 DNA sequence: TGTGCCAGCAGCCGAGGGACAGGGCCGTTTATGCTGTTTTTT.

This clone showed up just once. V and J are TRBV19 and TRBJ2-5; no clear D gene. Germline CDR1 is LNHDA and CDR2 is SQIVND (reference sequence). V was clipped by 5 bases and J by 3 bases, with 13 bases between them. The CDR3 runs 14 residues. The CDR3, as DNA: TGTGCCAGTAGTCGGAGCCAGAGGAAAGAGACCCAGTACTTC. Encoded protein: CASSRSQRKETQYF. The full variable domain, with the rest looked up from reference TRBV19 and TRBJ2-5, is DGGITQSPKYLFRKEGQNVTLSCEQNLNHDAMYWYRQDPGQGLRLIYYSQIVNDFQKGDIAEGYSVSREKKESFPLTVTSAQKNPTAFYLCASSRSQRKETQYFGPGTRLLVL.

The chain recombines TRBV12-3 or TRBV12-4 with TRBJ1-2; D uncertain. The CDR3 sequence is 13 residues long. V was clipped by 8 bases and J by 5 bases, with 15 bases between them. This CDR3 is CASSAGLEYGYTF. In DNA form, the CDR3 reads TGTGCCAGCTCCGCCGGTCTGGAGTATGGCTACACCTTC.

Concerning this clone: The junction departs from germline at one end; a sequencing error may be responsible. The chain combines TRBV11-1 with TRBJ1-4, with 7 bases identical to TRBD1. CDR1 and CDR2 from the germline V gene are SGHAT and FQDESV (reference sequence). The CDR3 consists of 12 residues. This CDR3 reads CASSPTEGAGIF. The CDR3 bases are TGTGCCAGCAGCCCGACCGAGGGGGCCGGAATTTTT.